This TCR beta chain was recorded in a study of cytomegalovirus exposure and HLA in healthy donors. Study outcomes and limitations: Per a later analysis, HLA-associated TCR beta chains showed more clonal expansion than other, equally common TCR beta chains.

In the case of this clone: The target antigen is unknown.

13 Jbeta primers and 60 Vbeta primers were used for the PCR. Source study methods: An analysis performed later counted 81 million or so unique TCR beta chains (roughly 11 million of them shared). Clones were sequenced by immunoSEQ multiplex PCR, and TCRdb holds only the in-frame ones, with some missing. That table furnishes V, J and clone size, whereas the DNA furnished D and trimming. The data hold some 120,000 clones, with 60% to 85% observed a single time. The length of the CDR3 is 13 residues. Trimming stripped 0 bases from V and 3 bases from J, with 6 bases between. Per the germline V gene, CDR1 is SGHRS and CDR2 is YFSETQ.

The sample was PBMCs. The clonotype was recovered from a man aged 30 to 39 in good health and CMV-seronegative. This chain joins TRBV5-1 and TRBJ1-2; D call uncertain. CDR3 coding DNA: TGCGCCAGCAGCTTGGGGGGAGACTATGGCTACACCTTC. Protein product: CASSLGGDYGYTF.